Shown below are 14 T cell receptor beta chains from a single sample sequenced in a study of CD8 T cells in ankylosing spondylitis. TCRdb re-called the 5' RACE reads through MiXCR, storing one row per CDR3 protein. The sample has 150,000 to 200,000 distinct CDR3 sequences, approximately 10% seen once. Material: blood, either unsorted or a sorted T cell fraction (not recorded which). These receptors were collected from a male donor with ankylosing spondylitis or in good health (not recorded which).

This clonotype was observed at least ten times. V usage is TRBV12-3 or TRBV12-4 and J usage is TRBJ2-2; 11 bases are a match to TRBD2. This CDR3 is built from 18 residues. J gave up 0 bases and V 4 bases, and 7 bases lay outside the gene matches. The CDR3 bases are TGTGCCAGCAGTTCCCGACTAGCGGGGTTCACGAACACCGGGGAGCTGTTTTTT. This gives the protein CASSSRLAGFTNTGELFF.

The chain has TRBV24-1 and TRBJ2-2; 7 nucleotides align to TRBD1. The CDR3 spans 16 residues. With V trimmed by 1 base and J by 1 base, 2 bases remained unmatched. Germline V CDR1 and CDR2: KGHDR, SFDVKD. In DNA form, the CDR3 reads TGTGCCACCAGTGATTTCACAGGGGTGAACACCGGGGAGCTGTTTTTT. The encoded protein is CATSDFTGVNTGELFF.

The chain carries TRBV7-2 and TRBJ2-5, with 7 positions matching TRBD1. The CDR3 length is 14 residues. V gave up 1 base and J gave up 4 bases; unmatched junction bases: 3. CDR1 and CDR2 from the germline V gene are SGHTA and FQGNSA. CDR3 loop: CASSLGAGGETQYF. DNA of the CDR3: TGTGCCAGCAGCTTAGGGGCAGGGGGAGAGACCCAGTACTTC.

The chain combines TRBV9 with TRBJ1-5, with unresolved D. Germline assignment: CDR1 SGDLS and CDR2 YYNGEE. V gave up 0 bases and J gave up 6 bases, with 13 bases separating them. The CDR3 is made up of 15 amino acids. The CDR3 protein is CASSVGEGNGQPQHF. In DNA, the CDR3 is TGTGCCAGCAGCGTAGGCGAAGGGAACGGTCAGCCCCAGCATTTT.

Details on this clonotype: The junction differs from germline at one of its ends, possibly a read error. The chain uses TRBV11-2 and TRBJ2-2; D possibly corresponds to TRBD2 (6 bases). Germline lookup yields CDR1 SGHAT and CDR2 FQNNGV. The CDR3 is made up of 18 amino acids. CDR3 protein: CASSLEGWNGGRIGELFF. Written as DNA, the CDR3 is TGTGCCAGCAGCCTAGAAGGGTGGAACGGGGGACGGATCGGGGAGCTGTTTTTT.

In regard to this clonotype: A read error may explain this, as a much larger clone is one base away. The chain carries TRBV5-1 and TRBJ1-4; a weak D match, TRBD1 (6 bases). V was shortened by 2 bases and J by 8 bases, with 25 bases between the two germline ends. The length of the CDR3 is 18 residues. The germline CDR1 and CDR2 sequences are SGHRS and YFSETQ. CDR3 nucleotides: TGCGCCAGCAGCTTCGGTGAAGCTCTACAGGGAATCAACGAAAAACTGTTTTTT. Its translation is CASSFGEALQGINEKLFF.

This rearrangement joins TRBV4-2 to TRBJ2-1, with 8 bases lining up with TRBD2. The germline V gene has CDR1 LGHNA and CDR2 YNFKEQ. The CDR3 runs 15 residues. J lost 9 bases, V lost 4 bases, and 11 bases had no gene match. CDR3 sequence (DNA): TGTGCCAGCAGCCCGGGACTAGTTATCATCACTGAGCAGTTCTTC. Its protein product is CASSPGLVIITEQFF.

This clonotype was picked up many times. The J gene is TRBJ2-1, the V gene TRBV9; D is perhaps TRBD2 (7 bases). The CDR3 runs 15 residues. CDR1 and CDR2 from the germline V gene are SGDLS and YYNGEE. With 4 bases removed from V and 8 bases from J, the gap between germline ends came to 19 bases. Here the CDR3 reads CASSPGGLGVDEQFF. The CDR3, as DNA: TGTGCCAGCAGCCCGGGGGGCCTCGGGGTAGATGAGCAGTTCTTC.

The chain uses TRBV5-1 and TRBJ2-7; TRBD1 might be the D (5 bases). Per the germline V gene, CDR1 is SGHRS and CDR2 is YFSETQ. Trimming removed 0 bases at V and 5 bases at J, with 12 bases between. CDR3 size: 14 residues. CDR3 amino acids: CASSLEGTGDEQYF. CDR3 DNA: TGCGCCAGCAGCTTGGAGGGCACAGGCGACGAGCAGTACTTC.

V gene TRBV9 combines with J gene TRBJ1-1, with no clear D. CDR1 SGDLS and CDR2 YYNGEE come from the germline V gene. V dropped 0 bases and J dropped 1 base, with 10 bases sitting between them. This CDR3 is 15 amino acids long. DNA for the CDR3: TGTGCCAGCAGCGTAGTCGGCAGCACGAACACTGAAGCTTTCTTT. It yields the protein CASSVVGSTNTEAFF.

This clonotype has more than one count but fewer than ten. The V call is TRBV7-9, the J call TRBJ2-1, with 9 bases aligning to TRBD1. The length of the CDR3 is 15 residues. Germline CDR1 and CDR2: SEHNR and FQNEAQ (reference sequence). Trimming at V came to 5 bases and at J to 7 bases, leaving 9 bases not matched to a gene. This CDR3 reads CASSENRGPQNEQFF. CDR3 DNA sequence: TGTGCCAGCAGCGAAAACAGGGGGCCCCAGAATGAGCAGTTCTTC.

This clonotype was observed at least ten times. The chain combines TRBV6-5 with TRBJ1-6, with D perhaps matching TRBD1 (5 bases). The ends were cut back, 0 bases at V and 7 bases at J, with 13 bases in the middle. From germline, CDR1 is MNHEY and CDR2 SVGAGI. This CDR3 is built from 16 residues. This CDR3 is CASSYSGLAGNSPLHF. The CDR3 region has the DNA TGTGCCAGCAGTTACTCGGGGTTGGCAGGGAATTCACCCCTCCACTTT.

The rearrangement joins TRBV20-1 to TRBJ2-1; 15 bases align to TRBD2. Germline trimming cut 4 bases from V and 4 bases from J; bases unmatched to any gene: 5. The CDR3 consists of 16 residues. Germline V gene lookup returns CDR1 DFQATT and CDR2 SNEGSKA (reference sequence). CDR3 in amino acids: CSATIGTSGRYNEQFF. The CDR3 DNA reads as TGCAGTGCTACGATTGGGACTAGCGGGAGGTACAATGAGCAGTTCTTC.

This clonotype showed up many times. The chain recombines TRBV10-2 with TRBJ2-5; 8 bases align to TRBD2. V gave up 5 bases and J gave up 1 base; unmatched junction bases: 9. This CDR3 region has 16 residues. CDR1 is WSHSY and CDR2 is SAAADI in the germline V gene. The CDR3 reads CASSPPGGVGQETQYF. The CDR3 DNA follows: TGCGCCAGCAGTCCCCCCGGGGGGGTGGGCCAAGAGACCCAGTACTTC.